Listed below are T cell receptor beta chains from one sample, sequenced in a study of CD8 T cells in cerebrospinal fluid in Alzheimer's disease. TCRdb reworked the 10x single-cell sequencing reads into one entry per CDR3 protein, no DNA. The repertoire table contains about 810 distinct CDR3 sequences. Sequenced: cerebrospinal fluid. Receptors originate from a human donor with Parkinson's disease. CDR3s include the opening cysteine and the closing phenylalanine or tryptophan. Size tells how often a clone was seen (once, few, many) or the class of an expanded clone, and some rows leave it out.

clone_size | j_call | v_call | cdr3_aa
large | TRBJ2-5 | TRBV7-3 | CASSLERETQYF
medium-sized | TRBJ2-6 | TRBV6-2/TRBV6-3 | CASSYSSGANVLTF
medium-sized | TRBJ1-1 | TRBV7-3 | CASSGGTDTEAFF
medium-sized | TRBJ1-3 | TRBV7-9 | CASSLADSSGNTIYF
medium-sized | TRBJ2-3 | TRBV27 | CASTPSVVGTGGTDTQYF
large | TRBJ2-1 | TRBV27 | CASSLSFPSGNEQFF
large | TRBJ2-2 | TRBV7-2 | CATRGGPTANTGELFF
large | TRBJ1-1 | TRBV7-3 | CASSSGTGVEAFF
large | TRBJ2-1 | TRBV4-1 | CASSQAPADNEQFF
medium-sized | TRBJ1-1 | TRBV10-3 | CAISADLGEAFF
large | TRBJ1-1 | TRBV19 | CASSSQVGTEAFF
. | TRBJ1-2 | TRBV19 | CASRNRGTADYGYTF
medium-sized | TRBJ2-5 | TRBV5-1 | CASSLKAETQYF
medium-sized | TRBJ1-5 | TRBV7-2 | CASSFKGIDNQPQHF
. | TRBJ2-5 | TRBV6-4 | CASSEGTGGQETQYF
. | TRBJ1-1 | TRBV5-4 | CASSPGWDTEAFF
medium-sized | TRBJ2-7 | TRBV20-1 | CSAPLAGSSYEQYF
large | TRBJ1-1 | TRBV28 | CASKGSRTEAFF
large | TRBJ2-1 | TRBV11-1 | CASSSDRGNEQFF
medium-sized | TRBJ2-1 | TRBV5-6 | CASSTGSYSNEQFF
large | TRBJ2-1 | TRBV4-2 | CASSQGGGGVLSEQFF
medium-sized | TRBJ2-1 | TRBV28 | CASSPSTGRPSSYNEQFF
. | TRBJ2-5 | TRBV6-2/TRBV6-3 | CASSYPDVRGETQYF
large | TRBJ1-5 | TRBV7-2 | CASSLRTGGDQPQHF
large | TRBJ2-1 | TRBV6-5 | CASSYSTHRLAGPEQFF
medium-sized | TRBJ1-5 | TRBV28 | CASSSGTGENQPQHF
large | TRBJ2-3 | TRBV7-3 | CASSLSPPGRGAADTQYF
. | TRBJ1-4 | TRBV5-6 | CASSLATGASEKLFF
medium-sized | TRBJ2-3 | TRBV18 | CASSPGVRSTDTQYF
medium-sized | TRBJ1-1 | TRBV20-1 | CSAGQGMNTEAFF
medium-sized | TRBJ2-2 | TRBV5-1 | CASSLDGSGRPTGELFF
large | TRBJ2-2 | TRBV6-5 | CASSRLAGTMTGELFF
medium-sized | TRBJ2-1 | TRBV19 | CASSMGAHSYNEQFF